What follows are 10 T cell receptor beta chains derived from one specimen sequenced in a study of cytomegalovirus exposure and HLA in healthy donors. The PCR used 60 Vbeta and 13 Jbeta primers. The method was immunoSEQ multiplex PCR; TCRdb's version includes in-frame clones alone and lacks a portion of them. This table has hundreds of thousands of clones, 65% to 90% appearing once. The sample was PBMCs. The receptors stem from a girl aged 10-17 years in good health and CMV-seronegative.

This chain connects TRBV28 to TRBJ2-1, with unresolved D. CDR1 is MDHEN, CDR2 SYDVKM, per germline. Trimming removed 5 bases at V and 2 bases at J, with 16 bases between. The CDR3 covers 16 residues. Here the CDR3 DNA reads TGTGCCAGCAGTCCTCTACGAACGAGAGCCTACAATGAGCAGTTCTTC. Its translation is CASSPLRTRAYNEQFF.

The chain has TRBV27 and TRBJ2-7; maybe TRBD1 (5 bases). Germline values: CDR1 MNHEY, CDR2 SMNVEV (reference sequence). This CDR3 has 14 residues. Trimming left V 3 bases short and J 2 bases short, with 11 bases between. The CDR3 DNA follows: TGTGCCAGCAGTTTTTCGACAGCCCCCTACGAGCAGTACTTC. Protein product: CASSFSTAPYEQYF.

V and J are TRBV7-2 and TRBJ1-1; 7 bases fit TRBD1. Germline CDR1 reads SGHTA; CDR2 reads FQGNSA. V lost 10 bases to trimming and J lost 7 bases; unmatched junction nucleotides: 9. This CDR3 is 12 amino acids long. The DNA for the CDR3 is TGTGCCAACCACGGGACAGCTAGTGAAGCTTTCTTT. This gives the protein CANHGTASEAFF.

The V call is TRBV30, the J call TRBJ1-2; possible D gene TRBD1, 6 bases. Deletions cut 2 bases from V and 6 bases from J, with 13 bases between. CDR3 size: 13 residues. Per germline, CDR1 GTSNPN and CDR2 SVGIG (reference sequence). For the CDR3, the DNA is TGTGCCTGGAGTTCAGGGGTTCCTAATGGCTACACCTTC. Its protein product is CAWSSGVPNGYTF.

The V and J genes are TRBV20-1 and TRBJ2-2; D gene unclear. The CDR3 is 11 amino acids. Trimming left V 7 bases short and J 7 bases short, with 10 bases between. Per germline, CDR1 DFQATT and CDR2 SNEGSKA (reference sequence). The CDR3 here is CSVPQVGELFF. CDR3 coding DNA: TGCAGTGTGCCCCAGGTCGGGGAGCTGTTTTTT.

This rearrangement joins TRBV6-1 to TRBJ1-1; TRBD1 matches 7 bases. The CDR3 length is 14 residues. J gave up 0 bases and V 6 bases, and 4 bases lay outside the gene matches. CDR1 is MNHNS, CDR2 SASEGT, per germline. The CDR3 DNA reads as TGTGCCAGCAGCCGGACAGGACTGAACACTGAAGCTTTCTTT. Amino acids: CASSRTGLNTEAFF.

The chain combines TRBV2 with TRBJ2-7, with 7 bases identical to TRBD2. CDR1 is SNHLY, CDR2 FYNNEI, per germline. This CDR3 has 14 amino acids. The trim removed 3 bases at V and 2 bases at J, leaving 4 bases unmatched. Written as DNA, the CDR3 is TGTGCCAGCAGTGATGAACGGGGGGCCTACGAGCAGTACTTC. This translates into CASSDERGAYEQYF. Using reference TRBV2 and TRBJ2-7 for the parts outside the CDR3, the full variable domain is EPEVTQTPSHQVTQMGQEVILRCVPISNHLYFYWYRQILGQKVEFLVSFYNNEISEKSEIFDDQFSVERPDGSNFTLKIRSTKLEDSAMYFCASSDERGAYEQYFGPGTRLTVT.

This sequence joins TRBV6-5 and TRBJ1-2; 12 bases fit TRBD1. Germline CDR1 reads MNHEY; CDR2 reads SVGAGI. This CDR3 contains 14 residues. J lost 8 bases, V lost 4 bases, and 5 bases had no gene match. This chain's CDR3 is CASSSPGQGAGYTF. DNA of the CDR3: TGTGCCAGCAGTTCCCCGGGACAGGGGGCCGGCTACACCTTC.

CDR3 DNA: TGTGCCAGCAGCAAATCCGGGACAGGGTATCAGCCCCAGCATTTT. It translates to CASSKSGTGYQPQHF. This sequence joins TRBV7-9 and TRBJ1-5, with 9 bases that match TRBD1. The CDR3 contains 15 residues. CDR1 is SEHNR and CDR2 is FQNEAQ in the germline V gene (reference sequence). The trim removed 5 bases at V and 5 bases at J, leaving 7 bases unmatched. The full variable domain, with the rest looked up from reference TRBV7-9 and TRBJ1-5, is DTGVSQNPRHKITKRGQNVTFRCDPISEHNRLYWYRQTLGQGPEFLTYFQNEAQLEKSRLLSDRFSAERPKGSFSTLEIQRTEQGDSAMYLCASSKSGTGYQPQHFGDGTRLSIL.

The V call is TRBV19, the J call TRBJ2-1, with TRBD2 matching over 10 bases. The CDR3 consists of 16 residues. Germline values: CDR1 LNHDA, CDR2 SQIVND (reference sequence). V lost 7 bases, J lost 7 bases, and 13 bases stayed unmatched. The CDR3 coding sequence is TGTGCCAGTAATAGCATACTAGCGGGAACGCGGAATGAGCAGTTCTTC. Protein sequence: CASNSILAGTRNEQFF. Using reference TRBV19 and TRBJ2-1 for the parts outside the CDR3, the full variable domain is DGGITQSPKYLFRKEGQNVTLSCEQNLNHDAMYWYRQDPGQGLRLIYYSQIVNDFQKGDIAEGYSVSREKKESFPLTVTSAQKNPTAFYLCASNSILAGTRNEQFFGPGTRLTVL.